This T cell receptor (beta chain) is from a study of blood T cell repertoires in COVID-19. About the research overall: Samples of COVID-19 (acute and convalescent) were obtained from the United States, Italy and Spain. T cells, B-cell-depleted T cells, or PBMCs provided the cDNA or gDNA that served as material.

In the source study's methods: How many nucleated cells were present was estimated from reference gene primer amplification. Profiled with immunoSEQ multiplex PCR; TCRdb holds only in-frame clones, not every one. V and J calls plus clone size are reproduced from that table; the DNA served to infer D and trimming. The sample has around 250,000 clones; approximately 86% are singletons. This clone was counted a single time. The V gene's germline CDR1 is SNHLY and CDR2 FYNNEI. V was clipped by 10 bases and J by 6 bases, with 25 bases between them. This CDR3 contains 15 residues. The origin of this receptor is a woman between 70 and 85 years old with active or convalescent COVID-19. V usage is TRBV2 and J usage is TRBJ2-7, with D maybe TRBD1 (6 bases). Sequences were obtained from peripheral blood. The CDR3 nucleotides read TGTGCCACTGTGGGCGAGAGGGGGTCGTTCCCCGAGCAGTACTTC. This sequence encodes CATVGERGSFPEQYF.